Following are 26 T cell receptor beta chains from one sample sequenced in a study of blood T cell repertoires in COVID-19. Clones were sequenced by immunoSEQ multiplex PCR, and TCRdb holds only the in-frame ones, with some missing. Of about 240,000 clones in the sample, around 87% were seen once. Material: peripheral blood. The receptors were sampled from a woman aged 30 to 39 who had recovered from COVID-19.

The chain carries TRBV6-5 and TRBJ1-4; D might be TRBD1 (5 bases). V lost 7 bases, J lost 5 bases, and 11 bases lay in between. The CDR3 length is 13 residues. Germline values: CDR1 MNHEY, CDR2 SVGAGI. The CDR3 DNA reads as TGTGCCAGCAAGGGAGGGGACAATGAAAAACTGTTTTTT. Encoded protein: CASKGGDNEKLFF.

The rearrangement joins TRBV5-4 to TRBJ2-1; TRBD2 matches 9 bases. V trimming: 7 bases; J trimming: 7 bases; junction bases outside the gene matches: 9. The CDR3 loop spans 14 amino acids. Germline V gene sequence: CDR1 SGHNT, CDR2 YYREEE (reference sequence). This CDR3 reads CASRRRGGRNEQFF. CDR3 coding DNA: TGTGCCAGCCGGAGGCGGGGGGGCAGAAATGAGCAGTTCTTC.

The V gene is TRBV7-8, the J gene TRBJ2-5; 7 nucleotides agree with TRBD2. CDR1 is SGHVS and CDR2 is FQNEAQ in the germline V gene. The CDR3 totals 13 residues. V was clipped by 7 bases and J by 3 bases; unmatched bases: 5. DNA for the CDR3: TGTGCCAGCACTGGGGGGGGAAAAGAGACCCAGTACTTC. Protein product: CASTGGGKETQYF.

V gene TRBV10-3 combines with J gene TRBJ2-5; the match to TRBD2 covers 7 bases. CDR1 ENHRY and CDR2 SYGVKD come from the germline V gene. The ends lost 6 bases at V and 3 bases at J; junction bases unmatched: 4. The CDR3 is 13 residues long. The CDR3 sequence is CAISSGTEETQYF. CDR3 DNA: TGTGCCATCAGCAGCGGGACGGAAGAGACCCAGTACTTC.

The J gene is TRBJ2-2, the V gene TRBV24-1; no clear D gene. Trimming pared 2 bases from V and 0 bases from J, leaving 12 bases between. The germline gives CDR1 KGHDR, CDR2 SFDVKD. The CDR3 runs 17 residues. The CDR3 nucleotides are TGTGCCACCAGTGATTCTAGAACTTCCGCGAACACCGGGGAGCTGTTTTTT. Residues: CATSDSRTSANTGELFF.

This chain links TRBV19 with TRBJ2-3; no firm D call. Trimming shortened V by 0 bases and J by 2 bases, and 6 bases separated the two germline ends. Germline loops: CDR1 LNHDA, CDR2 SQIVND (reference sequence). The CDR3 has 14 amino acids. CDR3 amino acids: CASSIDFFTDTQYF. The CDR3 nucleotides read TGTGCCAGTAGTATAGACTTCTTCACAGATACGCAGTATTTT.

The chain recombines TRBV11-2 with TRBJ2-5; a possible D gene is TRBD2 (5 bases). The V gene's germline CDR1 is SGHAT and CDR2 FQNNGV. V lost 1 base, J lost 7 bases, and 16 bases lay in between. The CDR3 runs to 15 residues. CDR3 DNA: TGTGCCAGCAGCTTAGGGGTAGGAGGCCTCGGGACCCAGTACTTC. It specifies CASSLGVGGLGTQYF.

The chain carries TRBV7-2 and TRBJ1-6; a possible D gene is TRBD1 (5 bases). From germline, CDR1 is SGHTA and CDR2 FQGNSA. The length of the CDR3 is 15 residues. Trimming removed 5 bases from V and 5 bases from J, with 13 bases in between. This chain's CDR3 is CASSGAGNNNSPLHF. The CDR3 nucleotides are TGTGCCAGCAGCGGGGCGGGAAATAATAATTCACCCCTCCACTTT.

DNA for the CDR3: TGCGCCAGCAGCTTCGGACAGCAAAGCCACACAGATACGCAGTATTTT. This sequence encodes CASSFGQQSHTDTQYF. The rearrangement joins TRBV5-1 to TRBJ2-3; D may be TRBD1 (6 bases). Germline V gives CDR1 SGHRS, CDR2 YFSETQ. Between the trimmed V and J ends, which lost 2 bases and 2 bases, there was a span of 15 bases. This CDR3 spans 16 amino acids.

This rearrangement joins TRBV19 to TRBJ1-4, with D possibly TRBD1 on 5 matching bases. The CDR3 is 15 residues long. From germline, CDR1 is LNHDA and CDR2 SQIVND (reference sequence). V was trimmed by 4 bases and J by 8 bases, leaving 17 bases between them. Here the CDR3 DNA reads TGTGCCAGTAGTAATGCGGGGAGGTGGGACGAAAAACTGTTTTTT. It encodes CASSNAGRWDEKLFF.

The gene calls are TRBV29-1 and TRBJ1-4; TRBD1 might be the D (5 bases). The CDR3 extends over 13 amino acids. V was cut by 4 bases and J by 5 bases, with 11 bases left in between. CDR1 is SQVTM and CDR2 is ANQGSEA in the germline V gene. The CDR3 sequence is CSVVGGLNEKLFF. The CDR3 coding sequence is TGCAGCGTTGTGGGGGGACTGAATGAAAAACTGTTTTTT.

The chain has TRBV2 and TRBJ2-1; 7 bases match TRBD2. The germline V gene encodes CDR1 SNHLY and CDR2 FYNNEI. The CDR3 is 15 amino acids. Losses at the gene ends were 8 bases for V and 3 bases for J; bases not matched to a gene: 10. DNA of the CDR3: TGTGCCAGCCTAAGCGGGGATAACCTCTACAATGAGCAGTTCTTC. Amino acid sequence: CASLSGDNLYNEQFF.

J is TRBJ1-1 and V is TRBV5-1, with a weak D call TRBD1 (6 bases). This CDR3 has 15 amino acids. CDR1 is SGHRS, CDR2 YFSETQ, per germline. Between the trimmed V and J ends, which lost 2 bases and 1 base, there was a span of 12 bases. CDR3 DNA: TGCGCCAGCAGCTTCGTGACAGGCGCGAACACTGAAGCTTTCTTT. Translation gives CASSFVTGANTEAFF.

This clone has ten or more counts. The V call is TRBV24-1, the J call TRBJ1-5; possible D gene TRBD1, 6 bases. V was pared by 7 bases and J by 4 bases, with 19 bases between. CDR1 is KGHDR, CDR2 SFDVKD, per germline. The CDR3 extends over 16 amino acids. The CDR3 DNA sequence: TGTGCCACCAGGTCGAGACGGACAGTCGGTAATCAGCCCCAGCATTTT. Protein sequence: CATRSRRTVGNQPQHF.

J is TRBJ2-5 and V is TRBV7-9; D remains unclear. This CDR3 has 14 amino acids. Trimming cost V 6 bases and J 0 bases, with 11 bases left between them. Per the germline V gene, CDR1 is SEHNR and CDR2 is FQNEAQ (reference sequence). CDR3 bases: TGTGCCAGCAGTCAACAGAAGTACCAAGAGACCCAGTACTTC. Residues: CASSQQKYQETQYF.

With respect to this clone: One end of the junction fails to match germline, which may point to a read error. The chain links TRBV7-9 to TRBJ1-1, with a tentative D call TRBD1 (5 bases). Germline CDR1 is SEHNR and CDR2 is FQNEAQ (reference sequence). The CDR3 covers 11 residues. The CDR3 DNA is TGTGCCAGCAGCCTAGGGGAGCTATCATCCTTT. Residues: CASSLGELSSF.

The chain couples TRBV6-5 to TRBJ2-4, with 8 bases aligning to TRBD1. This CDR3 spans 13 amino acids. Germline values: CDR1 MNHEY, CDR2 SVGAGI. Losses at the gene ends were 7 bases for V and 6 bases for J; bases not matched to a gene: 5. The CDR3 DNA sequence: TGTGCCAGCACAGGACAGGGCGTAAACATTCAGTACTTC. The encoded protein is CASTGQGVNIQYF.

The rearrangement joins TRBV10-3 to TRBJ2-7, with 8 bases lining up with TRBD1. From germline, CDR1 is ENHRY and CDR2 SYGVKD. The length of the CDR3 is 14 residues. The V and J ends lost 10 bases and 6 bases, in that order; junction bases with no gene match: 14. CDR3 in amino acids: CATQGANKESEQYF. The CDR3 DNA follows: TGTGCCACCCAGGGGGCAAACAAGGAATCCGAGCAGTACTTC.

This chain connects TRBV7-2 to TRBJ2-5; no definite D call. The CDR3 has 12 residues. The V gene's germline CDR1 is SGHTA and CDR2 FQGNSA. V lost 4 bases and J 11 bases, leaving 14 bases between the germline ends. This CDR3 reads CASSSLLLYQYF. The CDR3 nucleotides are TGTGCCAGCAGCTCCCTTCTCCTCTATCAGTACTTC.

The V and J genes are TRBV7-9 and TRBJ1-4; D not resolved. Per germline, CDR1 SEHNR and CDR2 FQNEAQ (reference sequence). V dropped 5 bases and J dropped 11 bases, with 21 bases sitting between them. CDR3 length: 15 amino acids. CDR3 amino acids: CASSPPDGEGYKLFF. The CDR3 DNA is TGTGCCAGCAGCCCACCCGACGGGGAGGGTTACAAACTGTTTTTT.

The chain employs TRBV5-1 and TRBJ2-2; 8 bases fit TRBD1. The CDR3 sequence is 17 residues long. Trimming removed 2 bases from V and 3 bases from J; junction bases left unmatched: 9. Germline V gene sequence: CDR1 SGHRS, CDR2 YFSETQ. The CDR3 protein is CASSFLGQGRDTGELFF. Here the CDR3 DNA reads TGCGCCAGCAGCTTCCTTGGACAGGGAAGAGACACCGGGGAGCTGTTTTTT.

The CDR3 protein is CASSYEGGQWGNEQFF. CDR3 sequence (DNA): TGTGCCAGTAGTTACGAGGGCGGCCAATGGGGCAATGAGCAGTTCTTC. The chain employs TRBV19 and TRBJ2-1; the D gene is possibly TRBD2 (5 bases). V was clipped by 5 bases and J by 6 bases, with 20 bases between them. The CDR3 covers 16 residues. Germline V gene data show CDR1 as LNHDA and CDR2 as SQIVND (reference sequence). The entire variable domain, with the rest obtained from reference TRBV19 and TRBJ2-1, is as follows: DGGITQSPKYLFRKEGQNVTLSCEQNLNHDAMYWYRQDPGQGLRLIYYSQIVNDFQKGDIAEGYSVSREKKESFPLTVTSAQKNPTAFYLCASSYEGGQWGNEQFFGPGTRLTVL.

This chain's CDR3 is CASSLAWDRDYEQYF. CDR3 DNA: TGTGCCAGCAGCTTAGCGTGGGACAGGGACTACGAGCAGTACTTC. The V gene is TRBV7-9, the J gene TRBJ2-7; 9 nucleotides agree with TRBD1. V trimming: 0 bases; J trimming: 3 bases; junction bases outside the gene matches: 3. CDR1 and CDR2 (germline): SEHNR, FQNEAQ (reference sequence). The CDR3 spans 15 residues.

This chain links TRBV4-1 with TRBJ1-1; weak D call: TRBD1 (5 bases). Germline loops: CDR1 MGHRA, CDR2 YSYEKL. Trimming pared 0 bases from V and 6 bases from J, leaving 17 bases between. The CDR3 length is 16 residues. In nucleotides, the CDR3 is TGCGCCAGCAGCCAAGATTATACAGGAAGTTCGCCTGAAGCTTTCTTT. It codes for CASSQDYTGSSPEAFF.

The chain is built from TRBV5-4 and TRBJ2-3, with 7 bases aligning to TRBD2. V lost 2 bases, J lost 1 base, and 1 base stayed unmatched. This CDR3 has 14 amino acids. Looked up from germline, CDR1 is SGHNT and CDR2 is YYREEE (reference sequence). This chain's CDR3 is CASSFGGGTDTQYF. CDR3 DNA sequence: TGTGCCAGCAGCTTTGGGGGGGGCACAGATACGCAGTATTTT.

This chain connects TRBV2 to TRBJ2-1, with D maybe TRBD2 (6 bases). V was cut by 3 bases and J by 1 base, with 7 bases left in between. Germline CDR1 and CDR2: SNHLY and FYNNEI. CDR3 length equals 14 residues. This chain's CDR3 is CASSETRSYNEQFF. In DNA, the CDR3 is TGTGCCAGCAGTGAGACTAGGTCCTACAATGAGCAGTTCTTC. The whole variable domain, remainder taken from reference TRBV2 and TRBJ2-1, is EPEVTQTPSHQVTQMGQEVILRCVPISNHLYFYWYRQILGQKVEFLVSFYNNEISEKSEIFDDQFSVERPDGSNFTLKIRSTKLEDSAMYFCASSETRSYNEQFFGPGTRLTVL.